This T cell receptor beta chain was sequenced during a study of CD8+ T cells in alopecia areata. Study details: Once tofacitinib had been taken for 6 to 18 months, 6 months off drug followed.

Overall study findings and caveats: Higher clonality was seen in lesional scalp than in normal scalp, especially in alopecia totalis/universalis. Alphabeta T cells residing in normal skin are also sequenced in scalp samples.

This CDR3 has 12 amino acids. Germline CDR1 reads LNHDA; CDR2 reads SQIVND (reference sequence). V lost 3 bases to trimming and J lost 7 bases, with 9 bases between them. Those with alopecia areata gave lesional scalp punch biopsies and peripheral blood. Extracted from the samples, RNA was reverse transcribed into cDNA to serve as the sequencing template. Method: immunoSEQ multiplex PCR; TCRdb's copy keeps in-frame clones and lacks some. The data contain about 8,900 clones, about 67% of them singletons. Concerning this clone itself: Its cognate antigen is unknown.

This chain uses TRBV19 with TRBJ1-1; D is ambiguous. The receptor was isolated from a human donor with alopecia areata. The source material was skin. Written as DNA, the CDR3 is TGTGCCAGTAGTATTGGACTGATTGAAGCTTTCTTT. Amino acids: CASSIGLIEAFF. The full variable domain, rest sourced from reference TRBV19 and TRBJ1-1, is DGGITQSPKYLFRKEGQNVTLSCEQNLNHDAMYWYRQDPGQGLRLIYYSQIVNDFQKGDIAEGYSVSREKKESFPLTVTSAQKNPTAFYLCASSIGLIEAFFGQGTRLTVV.